Shown below are 2 T cell receptor beta chains from a single sample sequenced in a study of blood T cell repertoires in COVID-19. Sequenced by immunoSEQ multiplex PCR; TCRdb stores in-frame clones only, minus some. The sample records around 150,000 clones, 92% being singletons. Sequenced material: peripheral blood. Source of these receptors: a man aged 25-45 years with COVID-19, enrolled during active disease.

The CDR3: CASSSGDRFTGPQHF. The CDR3 nucleotides read TGTGCCAGCAGTTCGGGGGACCGATTTACTGGGCCCCAGCATTTT. The chain combines TRBV27 with TRBJ1-5, with D perhaps matching TRBD1 (5 bases). The germline gives CDR1 MNHEY, CDR2 SMNVEV (reference sequence). This CDR3 has 15 amino acids. Between the trimmed V and J ends, which lost 4 bases and 9 bases, there was a span of 19 bases.

V usage is TRBV19 and J usage is TRBJ1-5, with a tentative D call TRBD1 (5 bases). Germline CDR1 LNHDA, CDR2 SQIVND (reference sequence). V was pared by 3 bases and J by 7 bases, with 13 bases between. The CDR3 totals 14 residues. CDR3 in amino acids: CASSMGAGWQPQHF. CDR3 DNA sequence: TGTGCCAGTAGTATGGGCGCAGGGTGGCAGCCCCAGCATTTT.